This T cell receptor (beta chain) came from a study of T cell changes during pregnancy in multiple sclerosis. The germline V and J ends were trimmed by 0 bases and 1 base, with 13 bases remaining between them. The CDR3 has 17 amino acids. Germline loops: CDR1 LGHNA, CDR2 YSLEER. Some clones are missing from TCRdb's copy, which holds only in-frame ones; the method was immunoSEQ multiplex PCR. This table has 40,000 to 45,000 clones, approximately 90% appearing once. This TCR came from a female donor in good health, enrolled as a control in a pregnancy study. The rearrangement joins TRBV4-3 to TRBJ2-1; no definite D call. The input for sequencing was CD8+ T cells from peripheral blood mononuclear cells, taken after pregnancy. The CDR3 loop reads CASSQDFGENSYNEQFF. The CDR3 nucleotides are TGCGCCAGCAGCCAAGATTTCGGTGAGAATTCCTACAATGAGCAGTTCTTC.